Following are 2 T cell receptor beta chains from one sample sequenced in a study of T cells in Graves' hyperthyroidism and ophthalmopathy. Authors of the study amplified TCR beta CDR3 regions from RNA transcripts. First-round RT-PCR with HTBI primers amplified the TCR CDR3 region. In TCRdb, the multiplex PCR reads were re-called with MiXCR into one record per CDR3 protein. The sample has fewer than 550,000 distinct CDR3 sequences; approximately 25% are singletons. Sequenced: blood. The receptors here all came from a young woman with Graves' ophthalmopathy.

With regard to this clonotype: The CDR3 ends on some other residue instead of the conserved phenylalanine or tryptophan, so this is likely a read error. The chain links TRBV7-9 to TRBJ2-7, with no clear D. Germline V gives CDR1 SEHNR, CDR2 FQNEAQ (reference sequence). V was cut by 2 bases and J by 5 bases, with 16 bases left in between. This CDR3 region has 15 residues. Here the CDR3 reads CASSLLSSSRDEQYY. CDR3 DNA: TGTGCCAGCAGCTTATTATCATCCAGTCGCGACGAGCAGTACTAC.

The chain's CDR3 is CASSTRLAGGAIAKNIQYF. The CDR3 DNA is TGTGCCAGCAGTACGCGACTAGCGGGGGGTGCTATAGCCAAAAACATTCAGTACTTC. The chain recombines TRBV27 with TRBJ2-4, with 13 bases aligning to TRBD2. The CDR3 is 19 residues long. Unmatched junction bases numbered 10, after V lost 5 bases and J lost 0 bases. The germline CDR1 and CDR2 sequences are MNHEY and SMNVEV (reference sequence).